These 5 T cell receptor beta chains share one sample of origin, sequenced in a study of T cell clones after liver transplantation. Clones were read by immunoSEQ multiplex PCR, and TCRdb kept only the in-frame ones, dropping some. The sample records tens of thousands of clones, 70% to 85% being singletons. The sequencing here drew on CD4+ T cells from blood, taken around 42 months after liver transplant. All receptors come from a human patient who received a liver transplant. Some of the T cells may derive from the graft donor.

The CDR3, as DNA: TGTGCCAGCATGCTGGGGGCGAATCAGCCCCAGCATTTT. Translation gives CASMLGANQPQHF. The chain joins TRBV6-6 to TRBJ1-5; TRBD1 might be the D (6 bases). The V end lost 7 bases, the J end lost 4 bases, and 11 bases lay between the germline ends. The CDR3 runs 13 residues. The germline gives CDR1 MNHNY, CDR2 SVGAGI (reference sequence).

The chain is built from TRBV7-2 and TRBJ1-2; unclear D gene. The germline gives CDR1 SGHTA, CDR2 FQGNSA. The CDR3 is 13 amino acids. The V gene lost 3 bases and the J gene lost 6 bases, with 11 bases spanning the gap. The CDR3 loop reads CASSFGRVDGYTF. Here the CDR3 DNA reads TGTGCCAGCAGCTTTGGAAGGGTGGATGGCTACACCTTC. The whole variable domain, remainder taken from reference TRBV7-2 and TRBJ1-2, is GAGVSQSPSNKVTEKGKDVELRCDPISGHTALYWYRQSLGQGLEFLIYFQGNSAPDKSGLPSDRFSAERTGGSVSTLTIQRTQQEDSAVYLCASSFGRVDGYTFGSGTRLTVV.

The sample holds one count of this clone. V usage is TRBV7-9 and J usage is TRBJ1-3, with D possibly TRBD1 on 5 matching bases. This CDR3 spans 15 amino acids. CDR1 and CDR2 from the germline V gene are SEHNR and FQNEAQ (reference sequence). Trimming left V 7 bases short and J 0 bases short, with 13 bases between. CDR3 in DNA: TGTGCCAGCACCCGGGACCGGAGCTCTGGAAACACCATATATTTT. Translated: CASTRDRSSGNTIYF.

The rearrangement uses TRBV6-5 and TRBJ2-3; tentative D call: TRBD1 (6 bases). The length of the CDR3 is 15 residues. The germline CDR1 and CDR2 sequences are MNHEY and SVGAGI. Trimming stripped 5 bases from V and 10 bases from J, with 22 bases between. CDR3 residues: CASSGGVGRKSSQYF. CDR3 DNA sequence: TGTGCCAGCAGTGGGGGCGTGGGACGAAAAAGTTCGCAGTATTTT.

The CDR3 is CASSLYRVNGDEQYF. The CDR3 region has the DNA TGCGCCAGCAGCCTTTATAGGGTGAACGGCGACGAGCAGTACTTC. This chain uses TRBV5-1 with TRBJ2-7; D not certain. V was trimmed by 4 bases and J by 5 bases, leaving 19 bases between them. Per the germline V gene, CDR1 is SGHRS and CDR2 is YFSETQ. This CDR3 region has 15 residues. Together with reference TRBV5-1 and TRBJ2-7, the CDR3 gives the full variable domain: KAGVTQTPRYLIKTRGQQVTLSCSPISGHRSVSWYQQTPGQGLQFLFEYFSETQRNKGNFPGRFSGRQFSNSRSEMNVSTLELGDSALYLCASSLYRVNGDEQYFGPGTRLTVT.